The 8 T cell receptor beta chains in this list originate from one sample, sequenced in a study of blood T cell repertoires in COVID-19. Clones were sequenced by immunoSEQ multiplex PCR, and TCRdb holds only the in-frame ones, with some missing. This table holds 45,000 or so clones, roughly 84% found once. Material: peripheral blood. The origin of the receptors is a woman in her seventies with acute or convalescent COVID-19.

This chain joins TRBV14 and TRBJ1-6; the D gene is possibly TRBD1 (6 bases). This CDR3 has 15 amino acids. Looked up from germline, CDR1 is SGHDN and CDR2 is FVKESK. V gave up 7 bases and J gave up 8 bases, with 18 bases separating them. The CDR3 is CASKNSRGADSPLHF. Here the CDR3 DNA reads TGTGCCAGCAAAAATTCCCGGGGGGCAGATTCACCCCTCCACTTT.

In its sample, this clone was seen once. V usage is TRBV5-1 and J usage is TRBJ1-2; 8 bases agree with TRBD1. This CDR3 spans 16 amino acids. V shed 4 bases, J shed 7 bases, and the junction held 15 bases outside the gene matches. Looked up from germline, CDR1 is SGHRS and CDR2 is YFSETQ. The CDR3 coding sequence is TGCGCCAGCAGCCTCCGGGACAGGTATTCAAGCGGTGGCTACACCTTC. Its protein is CASSLRDRYSSGGYTF.

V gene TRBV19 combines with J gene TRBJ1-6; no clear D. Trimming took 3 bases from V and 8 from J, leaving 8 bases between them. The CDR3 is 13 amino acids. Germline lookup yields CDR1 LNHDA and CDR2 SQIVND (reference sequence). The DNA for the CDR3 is TGTGCCAGTAGTATTGCCTCAGATTCACCCCTCCACTTT. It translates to CASSIASDSPLHF.

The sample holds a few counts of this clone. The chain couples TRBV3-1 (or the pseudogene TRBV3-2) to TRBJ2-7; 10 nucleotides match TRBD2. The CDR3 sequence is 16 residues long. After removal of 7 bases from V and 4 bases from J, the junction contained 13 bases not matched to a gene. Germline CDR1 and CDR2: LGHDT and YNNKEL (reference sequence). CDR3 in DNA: TGTGCCAGCATCCCTAATCTAGCGGGGGTACAGTACGAGCAGTACTTC. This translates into CASIPNLAGVQYEQYF.

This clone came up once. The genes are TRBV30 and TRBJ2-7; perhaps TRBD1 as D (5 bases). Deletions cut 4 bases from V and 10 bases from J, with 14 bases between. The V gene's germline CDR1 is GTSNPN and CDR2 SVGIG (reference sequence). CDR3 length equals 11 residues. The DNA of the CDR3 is TGTGCCTGGATCGACAGCCTAATACAGTACTTC. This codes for CAWIDSLIQYF.

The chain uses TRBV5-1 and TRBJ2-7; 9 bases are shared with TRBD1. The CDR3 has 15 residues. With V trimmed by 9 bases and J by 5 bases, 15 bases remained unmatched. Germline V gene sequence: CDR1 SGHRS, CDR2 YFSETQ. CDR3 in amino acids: CATKEADRGNHEQYF. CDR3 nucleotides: TGCGCCACCAAAGAAGCTGACAGGGGGAACCACGAGCAGTACTTC.

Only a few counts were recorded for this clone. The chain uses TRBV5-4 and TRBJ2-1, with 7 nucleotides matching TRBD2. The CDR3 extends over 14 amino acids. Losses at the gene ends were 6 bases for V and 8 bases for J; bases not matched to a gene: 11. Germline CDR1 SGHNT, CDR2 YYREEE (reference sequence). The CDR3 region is CASKSAGESHEQFF. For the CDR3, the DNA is TGTGCCAGCAAGTCGGCGGGAGAGTCCCATGAGCAGTTCTTC.

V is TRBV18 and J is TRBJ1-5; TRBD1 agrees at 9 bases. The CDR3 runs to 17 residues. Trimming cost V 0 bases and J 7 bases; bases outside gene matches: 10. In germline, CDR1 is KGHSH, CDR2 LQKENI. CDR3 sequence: CASSPPGQGRFEQPQHF. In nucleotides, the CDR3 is TGTGCCAGCTCACCACCCGGACAGGGGAGGTTCGAACAGCCCCAGCATTTT.